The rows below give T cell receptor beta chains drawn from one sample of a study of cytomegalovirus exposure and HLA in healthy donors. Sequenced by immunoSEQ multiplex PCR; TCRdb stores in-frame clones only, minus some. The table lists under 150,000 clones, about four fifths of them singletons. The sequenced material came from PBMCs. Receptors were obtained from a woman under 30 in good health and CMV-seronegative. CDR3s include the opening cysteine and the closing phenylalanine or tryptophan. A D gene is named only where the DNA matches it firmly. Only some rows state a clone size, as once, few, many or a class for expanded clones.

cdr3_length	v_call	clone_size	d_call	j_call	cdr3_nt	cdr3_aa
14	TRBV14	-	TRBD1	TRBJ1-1	TGTGCCAGCAGCGTGGGACAGTGGGGCACTGAAGCTTTCTTT	CASSVGQWGTEAFF
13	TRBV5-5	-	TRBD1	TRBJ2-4	TGTGCCAGCAGCCCGGGACAGAAAAACATTCAGTACTTC	CASSPGQKNIQYF
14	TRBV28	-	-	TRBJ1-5	TGTGCCAGCAGGAGGCAGGGAGGGGATCAGCCCCAGCATTTT	CASRRQGGDQPQHF
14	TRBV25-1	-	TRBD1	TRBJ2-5	TGTGCCAGCAGTGTACAGGGGTCACAAGAGACCCAGTACTTC	CASSVQGSQETQYF
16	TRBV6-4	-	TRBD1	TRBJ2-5	TGTGCCAGCAGTGTTAAGGACAGGAGGTACCAAGAGACCCAGTACTTC	CASSVKDRRYQETQYF
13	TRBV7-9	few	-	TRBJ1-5	TGTGCCAGCAGCTCCTATTCTGGTCGGCCCCAGCATTTT	CASSSYSGRPQHF
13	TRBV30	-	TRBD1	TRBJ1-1	TGTGCCTGGAGTGTACAGGGGGACACTGAAGCTTTCTTT	CAWSVQGDTEAFF
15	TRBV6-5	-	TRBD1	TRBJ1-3	TGTGCCAGCAGTTACAGCCAGGGGGCTGGAAACACCATATATTTT	CASSYSQGAGNTIYF
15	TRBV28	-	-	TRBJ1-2	TGTGCCAGCAGTTTAAGGGACTCGGGGTTAAATGGCTACACCTTC	CASSLRDSGLNGYTF
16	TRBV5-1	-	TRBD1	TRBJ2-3	TGCGCCAGCAGCTGGACAGGGGAGCCTAGCACAGATACGCAGTATTTT	CASSWTGEPSTDTQYF
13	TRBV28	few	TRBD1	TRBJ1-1	TGTGCCAGCCGACACAGGGGATGGACTGAAGCTTTCTTT	CASRHRGWTEAFF
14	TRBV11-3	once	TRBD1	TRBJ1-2	TGTGCCAGCAGCACGGGACAGGAGCACTATGGCTACACCTTC	CASSTGQEHYGYTF
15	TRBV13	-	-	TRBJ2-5	TGTGCCAGCAGCTCCCGGCCGGGTACTCAAGAGACCCAGTACTTC	CASSSRPGTQETQYF
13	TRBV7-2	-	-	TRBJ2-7	TGTGCCAGCAGCCCAGCGGTTTCCACCGAGCAGTACTTC	CASSPAVSTEQYF
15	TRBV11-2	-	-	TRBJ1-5	TGTGCCAGCAGCTTAGGGGGCCAGGCTCATCAGCCCCAGCATTTT	CASSLGGQAHQPQHF
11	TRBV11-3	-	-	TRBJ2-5	TGTGCCAGCAGCATACAAGAGACCCAGTACTTC	CASSIQETQYF
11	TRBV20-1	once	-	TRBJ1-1	TGCAGTGCTAGTCCCCGAGGTGAAGCTTTCTTT	CSASPRGEAFF
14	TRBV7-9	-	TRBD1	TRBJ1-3	TGTGCCAGCAGCCGGACAGGGTCTGGAAACACCATATATTTT	CASSRTGSGNTIYF
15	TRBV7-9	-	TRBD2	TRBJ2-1	TGTGCCAGCAGCTCAAGCGGGGGGCGTTACAATGAGCAGTTCTTC	CASSSSGGRYNEQFF
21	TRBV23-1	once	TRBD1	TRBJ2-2	TGCGCCAGCAGTCAAGAACCCGGGACAGGGGGCCTTTCGAAGGACACCGGGGAGCTGTTTTTT	CASSQEPGTGGLSKDTGELFF
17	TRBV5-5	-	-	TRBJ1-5	TGTGCCAGCAGCTTGTTTCCCCCCGACAATAGCAATCAGCCCCAGCATTTT	CASSLFPPDNSNQPQHF
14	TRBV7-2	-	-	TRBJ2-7	TGTGCCAGCAGCTTACAGCCCACCGGGGGCGAGCAGTACTTC	CASSLQPTGGEQYF
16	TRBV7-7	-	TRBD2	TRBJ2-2	TGTGCCAGCAGCTCCGGGACTAGCGGGGGCACCGGGGAGCTGTTTTTT	CASSSGTSGGTGELFF
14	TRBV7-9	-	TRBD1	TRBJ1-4	TGTGCCAGCAGCTCGGGACAGGGCGGTGAAAAACTGTTTTTT	CASSSGQGGEKLFF
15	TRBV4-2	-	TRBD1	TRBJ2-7	TGTGCCAGCAGCCAAGGAACAGGGGAAATCTACGAGCAGTACTTC	CASSQGTGEIYEQYF
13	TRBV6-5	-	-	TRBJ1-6	TGTGCCAGCAGTTACAAGGAGAATTCACCCCTCCACTTT	CASSYKENSPLHF
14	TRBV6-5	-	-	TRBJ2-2	TGTGCCAGCCGGGATGGGTCGAACACCGGGGAGCTGTTTTTT	CASRDGSNTGELFF
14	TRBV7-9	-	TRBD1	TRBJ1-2	TGTGCCAGCAGCAGGGACAGGGAAAGGGATGGCTACACCTTC	CASSRDRERDGYTF
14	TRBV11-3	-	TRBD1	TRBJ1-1	TGTGCCAGCAGCCAGGACAGGGGGAACACTGAAGCTTTCTTT	CASSQDRGNTEAFF
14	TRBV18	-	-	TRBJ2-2	TGTGCCAGCTCACCTCGAGGAAACACCGGGGAGCTGTTTTTT	CASSPRGNTGELFF
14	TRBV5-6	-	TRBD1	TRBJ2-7	TGTGCCAGCAGCTTGGCAGGGGGAGTGGGCGAGCAGTACTTC	CASSLAGGVGEQYF
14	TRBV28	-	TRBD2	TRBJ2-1	TGTGCCAGCAGTTTGCGGGAGTCCTACAATGAGCAGTTCTTC	CASSLRESYNEQFF
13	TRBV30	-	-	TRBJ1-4	TGTGCCTGGAGGACAGGATTTAATGAAAAACTGTTTTTT	CAWRTGFNEKLFF
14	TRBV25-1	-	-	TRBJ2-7	TGTGCCAGCAGGGGGGCGGGCCAATCCTACGAGCAGTACTTC	CASRGAGQSYEQYF
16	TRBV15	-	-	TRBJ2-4	TGTGCCACCAGCAGAGGGTATGCACAGGGTGTCGGCATTCAGTACTTC	CATSRGYAQGVGIQYF
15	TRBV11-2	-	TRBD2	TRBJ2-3	TGTGCCAGCAGCTCAATAGCGGGATCGGCAGATACGCAGTATTTT	CASSSIAGSADTQYF
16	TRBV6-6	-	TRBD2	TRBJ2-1	TGTGCCAGCAGTTATAGCGGGGGGGCCCTAAACAATGAGCAGTTCTTC	CASSYSGGALNNEQFF
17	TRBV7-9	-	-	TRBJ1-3	TGTGCCAGCAGCTCCCGACAGGCGGCTTTGATCGGAAACACCATATATTTT	CASSSRQAALIGNTIYF
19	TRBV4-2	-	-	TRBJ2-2	TGTGCCAGCAGCCACTCATTAGGCCTCGGGACAATGACAGCCGTGGAGCTGTTTTTT	CASSHSLGLGTMTAVELFF
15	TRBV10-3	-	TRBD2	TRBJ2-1	TGTGCCATCTTAGCGGGAGGAGGATGGGTCAATGAGCAGTTCTTC	CAILAGGGWVNEQFF
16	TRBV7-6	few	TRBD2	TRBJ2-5	TGTGCCAGCAGCGTCAGACTAGCGGGAGGGGAAGAGACCCAGTACTTC	CASSVRLAGGEETQYF